The 20 T cell receptor beta chains listed next were all sequenced from one sample in a study of blood T cells in healthy people across ages. Primed by a sample-barcoded 5' primer and a J-beta primer mix, a second PCR proceeded for 7 to 11 cycles. TCRdb called the 5' RACE reads again in MiXCR, with one record for every CDR3 protein. The table records more than 1,400,000 distinct CDR3 sequences, around 42% of them present only once. Sequencing used blood. The receptors originated from a woman between 18 and 29 years old in good health.

This clonotype was picked up one time. A read error may account for a junction end that differs from germline. V is TRBV13 and J is TRBJ2-3, with 8 bases fitting TRBD2. Germline V gives CDR1 PRHDT, CDR2 FYEKMQ (reference sequence). The CDR3 contains 17 residues. The DNA for the CDR3 is TGTGCCGGCAGCTTAAAGGCAGCGGGGGCGTGGACAGATACGCAGTATTTT. Protein sequence: CAGSLKAAGAWTDTQYF.

The chain uses TRBV29-1 and TRBJ2-7; the D gene is possibly TRBD1 (6 bases). Germline CDR1 SQVTM, CDR2 ANQGSEA. Trimming took 6 bases from V and 5 from J, leaving 17 bases between them. CDR3 length: 13 residues. The CDR3 DNA follows: TGCAGCGTCCTCAGGGGCGGGCGGGACGAGCAGTACTTC. Its protein product is CSVLRGGRDEQYF.

This chain connects TRBV5-1 to TRBJ2-5; 13 positions agree with TRBD2. The CDR3 runs to 17 residues. Losses at the gene ends were 0 bases for V and 1 base for J; bases not matched to a gene: 3. Germline V gives CDR1 SGHRS, CDR2 YFSETQ. Written as DNA, the CDR3 is TGCGCCAGCAGCTTGGCGGGGACTAGCGGGATCCAAGAGACCCAGTACTTC. Translated, it gives CASSLAGTSGIQETQYF.

This clonotype has only a few counts. The CDR3 DNA reads as TGTGCCATCAGTGGGACAGGGGAAAAATACGAGCAGTACTTC. Amino acids: CAISGTGEKYEQYF. V is TRBV10-3 and J is TRBJ2-7; the match to TRBD1 covers 9 bases. The germline V gene has CDR1 ENHRY and CDR2 SYGVKD. The CDR3 covers 14 residues. The V and J ends lost 4 bases and 4 bases, in that order; junction bases with no gene match: 5.

This chain links TRBV11-2 with TRBJ2-3; TRBD1 or TRBD2 may be the D gene (5 bases each). The CDR3 length is 15 residues. Germline V CDR1 and CDR2: SGHAT, FQNNGV. The V end was cut by 6 bases, the J end by 1 base, with 14 bases between. CDR3 in amino acids: CASSWGRAGTDTQYF. The CDR3 DNA follows: TGTGCCAGCAGTTGGGGACGAGCGGGCACAGATACGCAGTATTTT.

The V call is TRBV12-3 or TRBV12-4, the J call TRBJ1-1; D remains ambiguous. Trimming stripped 4 bases from V and 2 bases from J, with 11 bases between. The CDR3 loop spans 14 amino acids. The CDR3 spells CASSYQSTNTEAFF. For the CDR3, the DNA is TGTGCCAGCAGTTACCAATCGACAAACACTGAAGCTTTCTTT.

Notes on this clonotype: No conserved phenylalanine or tryptophan is present at the end of the CDR3, so a read error is the likely explanation. The chain recombines TRBV6-2 or TRBV6-3 with TRBJ1-1, with D unclear. V shed 6 bases and J shed 0 bases, with 5 bases lying between them. The germline V gene encodes CDR1 MNHEY and CDR2 SVGEGT. This CDR3 comprises 12 residues. The CDR3 DNA sequence: TGTGCCAGCAGGACGGTGAACACTGAAGCTTTCTAT. Protein sequence: CASRTVNTEAFY.

In this sample, this clonotype turned up a few times. The chain combines TRBV3-1 with TRBJ2-1; TRBD2 matches at 7 bases. CDR3 length: 15 amino acids. CDR1 is LGHDT and CDR2 is YNNKEL in the germline V gene (reference sequence). V was pared by 0 bases and J by 3 bases, with 2 bases of the junction left unmatched. The CDR3 protein is CASSQEGDYYNEQFF. CDR3 nucleotide sequence: TGTGCCAGCAGCCAAGAGGGGGACTACTACAATGAGCAGTTCTTC.

The chain combines TRBV7-2 with TRBJ2-4, with D hard to call. Germline V gene lookup returns CDR1 SGHTA and CDR2 FQGNSA. V was pared by 1 base and J by 4 bases, with 5 bases between. This CDR3 has 13 residues. CDR3: CASSLEQKNIQYF. As DNA, the CDR3 is TGTGCCAGCAGCTTAGAACAGAAAAACATTCAGTACTTC. The full variable domain, rest sourced from reference TRBV7-2 and TRBJ2-4, is GAGVSQSPSNKVTEKGKDVELRCDPISGHTALYWYRQSLGQGLEFLIYFQGNSAPDKSGLPSDRFSAERTGGSVSTLTIQRTQQEDSAVYLCASSLEQKNIQYFGAGTRLSVL.

J is TRBJ2-5 and V is TRBV4-1, with TRBD1 matching over 8 bases. Germline assignment: CDR1 MGHRA and CDR2 YSYEKL. V gave up 1 base and J gave up 5 bases; unmatched junction bases: 12. The CDR3 is 17 residues long. CDR3 amino acids: CASSQGIGQGLRETQYF. CDR3 coding DNA: TGCGCCAGCAGCCAAGGAATTGGACAGGGTTTGAGGGAGACCCAGTACTTC.

V usage is TRBV27 and J usage is TRBJ2-4; no definite D call. The CDR3 is made up of 15 amino acids. Trimming removed 6 bases at V and 0 bases at J, with 12 bases between. The germline V gene has CDR1 MNHEY and CDR2 SMNVEV (reference sequence). As DNA, the CDR3 is TGTGCCAGCAGCACACTCGAATTAGCCAAAAACATTCAGTACTTC. Its protein is CASSTLELAKNIQYF.

The V gene is TRBV19, the J gene TRBJ1-2; the D is unclear. With 7 bases removed from V and 4 bases from J, the gap between germline ends came to 7 bases. Germline CDR1 is LNHDA and CDR2 is SQIVND (reference sequence). The CDR3 consists of 11 residues. The CDR3 sequence: CASMAAYGYTF. The CDR3 nucleotides are TGTGCCAGTATGGCAGCCTATGGCTACACCTTC.

This clonotype was observed a few times. The chain employs TRBV9 and TRBJ1-2; no reliable D call. Germline assignment: CDR1 SGDLS and CDR2 YYNGEE. V was pared by 0 bases and J by 4 bases, with 22 bases between. This CDR3 is built from 18 residues. This CDR3 is CASSVGGLSWGGGYGYTF. In DNA, the CDR3 is TGTGCCAGCAGCGTAGGGGGTTTAAGTTGGGGAGGTGGCTATGGCTACACCTTC.

This clonotype has just a few counts. The germline gene is not matched at one end of the junction; a read error may be the cause. The chain is built from TRBV20-1 and TRBJ2-1; 11 nucleotides match TRBD2. CDR3 length: 15 amino acids. Per the germline V gene, CDR1 is DFQATT and CDR2 is SNEGSKA (reference sequence). The DNA of the CDR3 is TGTAGTGCTAGAGCCTCTAGCGGGAGGTTGGATGAGCAGTTCTTC. Amino acid sequence: CSARASSGRLDEQFF.

V gene TRBV5-1 combines with J gene TRBJ2-6; D is ambiguous. V dropped 0 bases and J dropped 0 bases, with 13 bases sitting between them. CDR3 length: 18 amino acids. Germline-derived CDR1 and CDR2 are SGHRS and YFSETQ. CDR3 nucleotides: TGCGCCAGCAGCTTGGGTTCGCAAAGTCTCTCTGGGGCCAACGTCCTGACTTTC. The encoded protein is CASSLGSQSLSGANVLTF.

The table lists this clonotype with a few counts. The CDR3 DNA sequence: TGTGCCAGCAGCCAAGATAGGTCTAGCGGACGACCAGATACGCAGTATTTT. Translated, it gives CASSQDRSSGRPDTQYF. The chain has TRBV4-2 and TRBJ2-3, with 7 nucleotides matching TRBD2. Looked up from germline, CDR1 is LGHNA and CDR2 is YNFKEQ. This CDR3 contains 17 residues. Germline trimming cut 0 bases from V and 4 bases from J; bases unmatched to any gene: 10.

There are a few counts of this clonotype. The chain employs TRBV2 and TRBJ1-5, with 7 bases aligning to TRBD1. V gave up 4 bases and J gave up 2 bases; unmatched junction bases: 2. The CDR3 runs to 14 residues. Germline V gives CDR1 SNHLY, CDR2 FYNNEI. CDR3 nucleotide sequence: TGTGCCAGCAGTGGGGACAGTGGCAATCAGCCCCAGCATTTT. Translated, it gives CASSGDSGNQPQHF.

The rearrangement links TRBV7-2 to TRBJ1-2, with TRBD1 as a possible D gene (6 bases). The CDR3 runs to 13 residues. Germline V gene sequence: CDR1 SGHTA, CDR2 FQGNSA. Deletions cut 2 bases from V and 8 bases from J, with 12 bases between. The CDR3 coding sequence is TGTGCCAGCAGCTTAAACAGGGATGGCGGCTACACCTTC. Encoded protein: CASSLNRDGGYTF.

This clonotype showed up just a few times. The V and J genes are TRBV25-1 and TRBJ1-5; TRBD1 is a possible D gene (5 bases). Trimming took 3 bases from V and 7 from J, leaving 13 bases between them. Per germline, CDR1 MGHDK and CDR2 SYGVNS. CDR3 size: 14 residues. CDR3 DNA sequence: TGTGCCAGCAGTGATTCCGGGGGTAGACAGCCCCAGCATTTT. It yields the protein CASSDSGGRQPQHF.

This clonotype was counted only a few times. The gene calls are TRBV25-1 and TRBJ1-1, with D perhaps TRBD1 (5 bases). Germline values: CDR1 MGHDK, CDR2 SYGVNS. This CDR3 region has 13 residues. Trimming removed 6 bases at V and 6 bases at J, with 14 bases between. This chain's CDR3 is CASRPEGTSEAFF. Here the CDR3 DNA reads TGTGCCAGCAGACCTGAAGGGACGTCTGAAGCTTTCTTT.